The entry below describes one TCR beta chain. The specificity of this receptor is unknown. Base qualities are not provided; no much larger clone lies one nucleotide away. Using the deep immunoSEQ assay, TCR CDR3 regions were amplified from genomic DNA by multiplex PCR. For each cell subset, the extracted genomic DNA was distributed evenly across all wells of several immunoSEQ 96-well plates, and each plate served as one replicate. For sorted subsets, roughly 0.2 ug genomic DNA, equal to tens of thousands of T cell genomes, was loaded into each replicate PCR. The purified libraries were quantified using a Qubit 3.0 fluorometer, sized with a Bioanalyzer 2100, and then quantified again using the KAPA Library Quantification kit. Every immunoSEQ 96-well plate was sequenced on a separate single-read 150-cycle Illumina NextSeq 550 flow cell. The published analysis was carried out like this. Because the immunoSEQ output held only junctional sequences and lacked quality scores, the filtering could not match the filtering applied to full-length reads. Sequences were annotated with PyIR, a Python wrapper for IgBLAST v1.9, using IMGT germline references to assign V/J genes and CDR3. Reads were filtered out if the reads had weak V/J assignments (E-value above 1e-6), no CDR3, stop codons, out-of-frame junctions, or ambiguous translated residues. V3J clonotypes were defined as sequences sharing an identical inferred V gene, J gene, and CDR3 amino acid sequence. The percentage overlap between two repertoires was calculated by dividing the number of shared unique clonotypes by the size of the smaller repertoire. Three approaches were used to assess repertoire richness: RTK rarefaction, the Chao1 estimator, and Recon v2.1 estimates of unobserved clonotypes. OLGA was used to compute generation probabilities for all TCRbeta clonotypes that the gDNA method yielded from four donors. The immuneACCESS repertoire file appears here via TCRdb, limited to in-frame rearrangements. These files lack a portion of the clones; in checked studies, under half of the deficit traces to unresolved V genes, and the cause of the others is not known. Clone size and V and J calls were adopted from that table, with D and trimming inferred from the DNA. The sample table lists 660,000 or so clones, approximately 96% of them with a count of one. 0.11% of the sample rests with the top ten.

This sample was included in a study of shared clonotypes between healthy human individuals (TCRdb year 2020). Background on the whole study: The cohort comprised two women and a few men aged 18 to 49 years. Blood TCR repertoires of roughly 5 healthy adults were deeply sequenced to estimate repertoire size and the extent of clonotype sharing between individuals. For each donor, CD4 naive and CD4 memory were each given three plates, CD8 naive was given two plates, and CD8 memory was given one plate. Leukapheresis yielded between about 0.85 and 10 billion PBMCs per donor. Different laboratories and diverse techniques were used to prepare libraries and sequence TCR repertoires, to increase sequencing depth and limit assay-specific biases. Overall results and qualifications from the work: Higher generation probabilities were observed for clonotypes shared by all four sorted-subset donors than for non-shared clonotypes. Larger estimated clonotype richness was generally found for naive subsets than for memory subsets. Based on pairwise subsampling, the degree of clonotype sharing among donors was expected to be affected by sequencing depth. Sharing across a few donors was observed for 4.5% to 6.5% of naive CD4, about 4% of naive CD8, about 2.5% of memory CD4, and over 0.3% of memory CD8 clonotypes. Rarefaction of sorted-subset datasets indicated incomplete sequencing despite the large sequencing depth. The small number of donors limited the genetic and exposure-history diversity represented. Sampling was restricted to blood, and TCR repertoires in tissues likely differ from the TCR repertoires found in blood.

From its cysteine to its phenylalanine, the CDR3 spans 17 amino acids. The sequence is cut down to CDR3 DNA, 51 bases in frame from base 1. V ends up 0 bases short and J 4 bases short, with an unmatched junction base count of 3. As encoded in the germline V gene, CDR1 is MGHRA while CDR2 is YSYEKL. For the CD8 naive samples, CD45RO-negative cells were positively selected for CCR7, yielding a CD45RA+CCR7+ population from which TemRA cells were excluded. Donors were healthy HIV-negative adults with no recently reported acute infections or vaccinations. Every donor was a Caucasian adult living in Nashville, Tennessee, USA. Blood was collected by leukapheresis, and PBMCs were isolated by Ficoll-Histopaque density gradient centrifugation and then cryopreserved in liquid nitrogen vapor phase. Purity and quantity of every magnetically sorted T cell population were checked by analytical flow cytometry. Each sorted fraction had its genomic DNA isolated and then quantified by UV absorbance on a Nanodrop 2000c.

The sequence is built from TRBV4-1 and TRBJ2-1, and TRBD2 matches 13 of the central bases. This TCR was recovered from a woman in her thirties in good health. Sample: naive CD8+ T cells sorted from blood. Per the publication, the cell subset or site label means: CD45RA+CCR7+. The DNA reads TGCGCCAGCAGCCAAGATAAGGGACTAGCGGGATACAATGAGCAGTTCTTC. Translated, this gives CASSQDKGLAGYNEQFF.